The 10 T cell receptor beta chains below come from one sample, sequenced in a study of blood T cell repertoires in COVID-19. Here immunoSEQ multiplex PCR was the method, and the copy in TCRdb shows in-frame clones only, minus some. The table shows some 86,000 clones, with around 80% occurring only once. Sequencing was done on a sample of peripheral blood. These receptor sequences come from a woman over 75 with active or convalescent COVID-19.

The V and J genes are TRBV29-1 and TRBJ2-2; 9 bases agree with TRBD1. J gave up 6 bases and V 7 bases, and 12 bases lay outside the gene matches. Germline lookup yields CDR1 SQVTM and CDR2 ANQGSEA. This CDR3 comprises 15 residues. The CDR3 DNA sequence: TGCAGCGCCCGCCGGACAGGGGAAGGCGCCGGGGAGCTGTTTTTT. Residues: CSARRTGEGAGELFF.

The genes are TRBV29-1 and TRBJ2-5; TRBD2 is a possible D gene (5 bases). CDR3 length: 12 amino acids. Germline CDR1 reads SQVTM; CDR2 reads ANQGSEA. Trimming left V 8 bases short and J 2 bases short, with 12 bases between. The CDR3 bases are TGCAGCCATGGACGAGGGCAAGAGACCCAGTACTTC. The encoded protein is CSHGRGQETQYF.

CDR3 residues: CASSSQGVGGNTIYF. In DNA form, the CDR3 reads TGTGCCAGCAGCTCACAGGGGGTAGGAGGAAACACCATATATTTT. This rearrangement joins TRBV7-8 to TRBJ1-3; 8 positions agree with TRBD1. The CDR3 has 15 residues. The V gene's germline CDR1 is SGHVS and CDR2 FQNEAQ. V lost 4 bases and J lost 4; bases outside the gene matches: 6.

CDR3 in DNA: TGTGCCAGCAGCGCCGATCCGGGAAACTCTGGAAACACCATATATTTT. Residues: CASSADPGNSGNTIYF. This chain links TRBV7-2 with TRBJ1-3, with D unclear. The germline V gene has CDR1 SGHTA and CDR2 FQGNSA. This CDR3 region has 16 residues. Trimming shortened V by 5 bases and J by 0 bases, and 14 bases separated the two germline ends.

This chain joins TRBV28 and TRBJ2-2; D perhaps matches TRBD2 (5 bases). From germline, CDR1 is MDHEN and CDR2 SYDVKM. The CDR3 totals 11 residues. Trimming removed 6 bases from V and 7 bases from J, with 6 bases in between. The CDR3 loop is CASRRDGELFF. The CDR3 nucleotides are TGTGCCAGCAGACGGGACGGGGAGCTGTTTTTT.

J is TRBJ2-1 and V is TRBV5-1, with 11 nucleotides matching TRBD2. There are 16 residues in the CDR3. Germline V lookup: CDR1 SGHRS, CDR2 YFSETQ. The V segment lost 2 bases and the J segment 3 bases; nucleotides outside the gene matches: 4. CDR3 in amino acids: CASSLTGTSGYNEQFF. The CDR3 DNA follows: TGCGCCAGCAGCTTAACCGGGACTAGCGGCTACAATGAGCAGTTCTTC.

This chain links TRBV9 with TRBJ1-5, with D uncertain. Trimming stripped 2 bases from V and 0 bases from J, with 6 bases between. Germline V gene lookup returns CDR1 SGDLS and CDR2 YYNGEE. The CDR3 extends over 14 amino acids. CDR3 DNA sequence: TGTGCCAGCAGCGTCGGGAATAGCAATCAGCCCCAGCATTTT. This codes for CASSVGNSNQPQHF.

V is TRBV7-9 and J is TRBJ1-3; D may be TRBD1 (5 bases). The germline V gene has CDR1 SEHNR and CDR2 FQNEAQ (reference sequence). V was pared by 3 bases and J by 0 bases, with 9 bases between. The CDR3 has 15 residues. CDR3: CASSFSTASGNTIYF. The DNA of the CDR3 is TGTGCCAGCAGCTTTTCGACAGCCTCTGGAAACACCATATATTTT.

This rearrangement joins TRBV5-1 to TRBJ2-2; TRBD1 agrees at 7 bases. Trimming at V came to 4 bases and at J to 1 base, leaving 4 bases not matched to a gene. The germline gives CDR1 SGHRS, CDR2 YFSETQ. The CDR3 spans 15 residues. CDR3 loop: CASSLTGWNTGELFF. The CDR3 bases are TGCGCCAGCAGCCTGACAGGGTGGAACACCGGGGAGCTGTTTTTT.

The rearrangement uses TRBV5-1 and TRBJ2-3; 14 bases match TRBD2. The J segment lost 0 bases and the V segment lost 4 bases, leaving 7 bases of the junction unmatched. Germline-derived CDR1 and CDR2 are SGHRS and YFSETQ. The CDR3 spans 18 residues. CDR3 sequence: CASSRSGLAGVSTDTQYF. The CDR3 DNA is TGCGCCAGCAGCCGCTCGGGACTAGCGGGGGTCAGCACAGATACGCAGTATTTT. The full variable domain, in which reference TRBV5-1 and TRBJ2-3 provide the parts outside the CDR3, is KAGVTQTPRYLIKTRGQQVTLSCSPISGHRSVSWYQQTPGQGLQFLFEYFSETQRNKGNFPGRFSGRQFSNSRSEMNVSTLELGDSALYLCASSRSGLAGVSTDTQYFGPGTRLTVL.